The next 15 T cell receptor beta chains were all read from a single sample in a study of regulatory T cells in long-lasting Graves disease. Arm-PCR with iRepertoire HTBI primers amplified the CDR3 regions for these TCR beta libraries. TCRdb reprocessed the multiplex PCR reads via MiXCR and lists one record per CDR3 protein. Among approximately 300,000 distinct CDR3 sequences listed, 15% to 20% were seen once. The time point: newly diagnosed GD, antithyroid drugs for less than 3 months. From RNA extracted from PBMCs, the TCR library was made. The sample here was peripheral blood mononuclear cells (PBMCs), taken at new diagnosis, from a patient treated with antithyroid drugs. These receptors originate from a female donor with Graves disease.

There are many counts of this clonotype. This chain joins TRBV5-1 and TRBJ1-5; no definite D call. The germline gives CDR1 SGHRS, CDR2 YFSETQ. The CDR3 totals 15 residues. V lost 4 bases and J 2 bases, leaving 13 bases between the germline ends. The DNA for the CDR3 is TGCGCCAGCAGCCCCCAGGTAGGCCGCAATCAGCCCCAGCATTTT. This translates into CASSPQVGRNQPQHF.

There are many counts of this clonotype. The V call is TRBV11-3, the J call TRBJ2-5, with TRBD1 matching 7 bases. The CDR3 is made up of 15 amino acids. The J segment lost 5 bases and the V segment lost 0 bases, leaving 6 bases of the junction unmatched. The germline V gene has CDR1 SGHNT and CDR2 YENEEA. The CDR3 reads CASSLDPGTVETQYF. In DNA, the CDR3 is TGTGCCAGCAGCTTAGATCCAGGGACAGTGGAGACCCAGTACTTC.

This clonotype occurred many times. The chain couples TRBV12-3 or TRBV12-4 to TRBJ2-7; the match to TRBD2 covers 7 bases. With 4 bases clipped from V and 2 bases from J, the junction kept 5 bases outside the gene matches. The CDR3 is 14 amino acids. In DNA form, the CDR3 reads TGTGCCAGCAGTTCAGCGGGATATCCCTACGAGCAGTACTTC. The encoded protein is CASSSAGYPYEQYF.

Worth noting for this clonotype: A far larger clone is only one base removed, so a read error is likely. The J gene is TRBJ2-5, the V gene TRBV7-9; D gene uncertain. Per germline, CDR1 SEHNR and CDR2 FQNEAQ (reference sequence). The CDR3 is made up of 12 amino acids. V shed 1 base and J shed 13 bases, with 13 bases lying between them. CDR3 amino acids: CASSLESYERYF. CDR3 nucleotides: TGTGCCAGCAGCTTAGAGAGCTACGAGCGGTACTTC.

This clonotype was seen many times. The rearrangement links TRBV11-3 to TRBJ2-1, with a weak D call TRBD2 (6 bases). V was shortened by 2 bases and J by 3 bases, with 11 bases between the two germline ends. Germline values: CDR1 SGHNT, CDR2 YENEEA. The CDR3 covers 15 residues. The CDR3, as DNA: TGTGCCAGCAGCTTACCCGGGAGAAGCTACAATGAGCAGTTCTTC. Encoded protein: CASSLPGRSYNEQFF.

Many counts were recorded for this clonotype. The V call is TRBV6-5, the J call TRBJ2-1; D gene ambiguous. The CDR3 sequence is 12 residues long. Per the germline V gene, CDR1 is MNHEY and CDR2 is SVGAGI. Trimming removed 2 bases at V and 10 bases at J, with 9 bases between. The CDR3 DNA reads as TGTGCCAGCAGTTACGCATCGGGCGAGCAGTTCTTC. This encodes CASSYASGEQFF.

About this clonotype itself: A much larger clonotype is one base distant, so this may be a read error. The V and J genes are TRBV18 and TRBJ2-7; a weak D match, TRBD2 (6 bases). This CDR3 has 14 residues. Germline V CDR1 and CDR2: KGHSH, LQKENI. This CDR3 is CASPPGSGLYEQYF. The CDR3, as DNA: TGTGCCAGCCCACCAGGAAGCGGGCTCTACGAGCAGTACTTC. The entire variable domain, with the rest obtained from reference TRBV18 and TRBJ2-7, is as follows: NAGVMQNPRHLVRRRGQEARLRCSPMKGHSHVYWYRQLPEEGLKFMVYLQKENIIDESGMPKERFSAEFPKEGPSILRIQQVVRGDSAAYFCASPPGSGLYEQYFGPGTRLTVT.

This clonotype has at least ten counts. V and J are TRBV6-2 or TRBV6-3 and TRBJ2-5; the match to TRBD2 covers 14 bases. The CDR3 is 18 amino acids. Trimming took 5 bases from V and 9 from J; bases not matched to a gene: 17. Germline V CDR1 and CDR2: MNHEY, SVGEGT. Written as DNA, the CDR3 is TGTGCCAGCAGTCCCTCAGGACTAGCGGGAGGAAGTTGGACGCCCCAGTACTTC. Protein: CASSPSGLAGGSWTPQYF.

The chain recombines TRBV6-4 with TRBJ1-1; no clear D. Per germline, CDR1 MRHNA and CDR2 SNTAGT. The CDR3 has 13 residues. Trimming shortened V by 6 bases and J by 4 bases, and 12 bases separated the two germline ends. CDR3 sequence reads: CASSRGLGTEAFF. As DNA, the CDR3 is TGTGCCAGCAGCCGAGGGTTAGGCACTGAAGCTTTCTTT.

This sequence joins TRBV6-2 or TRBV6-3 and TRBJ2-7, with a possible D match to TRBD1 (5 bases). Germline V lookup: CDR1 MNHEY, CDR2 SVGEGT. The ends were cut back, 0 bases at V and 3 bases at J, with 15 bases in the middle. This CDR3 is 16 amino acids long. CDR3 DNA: TGTGCCAGCAGTTACTCATTCTTGGGCAGGGACTACGAGCAGTACTTC. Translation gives CASSYSFLGRDYEQYF.

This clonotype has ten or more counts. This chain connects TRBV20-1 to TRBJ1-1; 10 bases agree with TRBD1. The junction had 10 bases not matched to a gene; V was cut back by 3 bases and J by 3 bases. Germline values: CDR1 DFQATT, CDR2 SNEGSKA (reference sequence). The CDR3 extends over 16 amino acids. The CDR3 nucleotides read TGCAGTGCTAGCGACGAGGACAGGGGGGGCTACACTGAAGCTTTCTTT. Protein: CSASDEDRGGYTEAFF.

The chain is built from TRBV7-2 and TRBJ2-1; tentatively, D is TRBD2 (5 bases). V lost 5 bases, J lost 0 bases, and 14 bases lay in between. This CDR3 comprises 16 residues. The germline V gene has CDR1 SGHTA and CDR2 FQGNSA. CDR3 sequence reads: CASSPRQGSSYNEQFF. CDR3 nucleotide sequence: TGTGCCAGCAGCCCCAGGCAAGGGAGCTCCTACAATGAGCAGTTCTTC. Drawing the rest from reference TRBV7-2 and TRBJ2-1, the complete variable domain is GAGVSQSPSNKVTEKGKDVELRCDPISGHTALYWYRQSLGQGLEFLIYFQGNSAPDKSGLPSDRFSAERTGGSVSTLTIQRTQQEDSAVYLCASSPRQGSSYNEQFFGPGTRLTVL.

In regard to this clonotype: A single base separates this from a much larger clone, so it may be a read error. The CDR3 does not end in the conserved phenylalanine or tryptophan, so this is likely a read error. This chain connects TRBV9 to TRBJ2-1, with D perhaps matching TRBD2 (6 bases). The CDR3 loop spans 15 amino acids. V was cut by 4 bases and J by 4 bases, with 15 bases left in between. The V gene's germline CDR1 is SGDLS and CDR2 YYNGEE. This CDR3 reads CASSSEVAGYNEQFS. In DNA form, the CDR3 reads TGTGCCAGCAGCTCCGAGGTGGCGGGGTACAATGAGCAGTTCTCC.

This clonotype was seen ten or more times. CDR3 nucleotides: TGTGCCAGCAGCTCGGAGGGGAGTATCGGCAATCAGCCCCAGCATTTT. It specifies CASSSEGSIGNQPQHF. The chain carries TRBV7-9 and TRBJ1-5; TRBD1 is a possible D gene (5 bases). This CDR3 comprises 16 residues. Germline lookup yields CDR1 SEHNR and CDR2 FQNEAQ (reference sequence). V was clipped by 4 bases and J by 2 bases, with 15 bases between them.

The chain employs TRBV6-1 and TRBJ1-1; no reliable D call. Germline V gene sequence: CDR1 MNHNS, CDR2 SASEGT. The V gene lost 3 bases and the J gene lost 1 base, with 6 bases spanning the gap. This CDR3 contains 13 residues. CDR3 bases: TGTGCCAGCAGTGACGGAGAGAACACTGAAGCTTTCTTT. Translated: CASSDGENTEAFF.